Included here is one T cell receptor beta chain sequence, with context. This clone was detected only once. Its antigen is unknown. No per-base quality is available; no much larger clone lies one base away. This sample stems from a study of cytomegalovirus exposure and HLA in healthy donors (dated by TCRdb to 2016 to 2017). Regarding the complete study: An earlier analysis of roughly 500 of the donors reported 250 to 350 Gb of sequence data and approximately 120 million unique TCR beta sequences obtained from 150 million to 200 million T cells. Approximately 300 gigabases of sequencing data and around 90 million unique TCR sequences made up an early release that covered fewer than 650 HLA-typed donors. Of the 300 to 450 genotyped donors, 70% to 90% were placed in the genetic ancestry cluster associated with self-reported Caucasian donors. The study aimed to test whether signatures of past pathogen exposure could be identified by cataloging public T cell receptors. The study used immunosequencing to profile the T cell repertoires of approximately 630 subjects and linked those repertoires to cytomegalovirus serostatus. Besides the first cohort of more than 650 subjects, a separate validation cohort made up of roughly 120 different subjects was used. The study combined high-throughput TCR immunosequencing, statistical association of individual TCRs with disease status, and machine learning to predict cytomegalovirus infection status. To study patterns of TCR occurrence, a later analysis re-analyzed previously published TCR beta repertoires from around 660 donors and added high-resolution HLA genotyping. Rather than using new phenotypic data, the later analysis identified candidate immune exposures from TCR beta sequences and from how often those sequences occurred across donors. An earlier analysis of a few hundred of the donors applied high-throughput TCR beta sequencing to assess whether each TCR beta V gene segment acted as functional or pseudogenic. Donor age, sex, ethnicity and CMV serostatus were compiled together with the repertoire data. A later genetic analysis took genome-wide SNP genotypes for about three fifths of the 666 donors and used that subset as a discovery cohort. All discovery cohort repertoires had been generated on a single sequencing platform. HLA typing included class I and class II loci at four-digit resolution. The number of typed donors differed by locus: about 620-640 for A, B, C, DRB1 and DQB1; 500 to 550 for DQA1; about 600 for DPA1; and about 450 for DPB1. Roughly five DR-DQ haplotypes were handled as single units for association and clustering, since linkage in the cohort was strong. Across around 400 genotyped donors of the cohort, an average of about 240,000 unique TCR beta nucleotide sequences per donor were sequenced, and approximately 19% of those sequences were non-productive. General study outcomes and caveats: In a later analysis, most CMV-associated TCR beta chains were found to appear HLA-restricted, with HLA associations seemingly driven largely by CMV exposure. Assigning TCR associations to individual alleles was difficult when HLA alleles, especially DR and DQ, strongly co-occurred. V-gene and J-gene trimming of TCR beta chains was associated with a missense DCLRE1C variant in a later genetic analysis, and the association was replicated in an independent cohort. A total of 150 to 200 TCR beta chains were listed by the study as associated with cytomegalovirus. In a later analysis, HLA-associated TCR beta chains showed more clonal expansion and lower generation probabilities than non-associated chains that were equally common. The classifier was reported to diagnose cytomegalovirus status with high specificity and sensitivity in both the original and validation cohorts. Correlated functional status among segregating V segments might reflect linkage disequilibrium, but an unknown experimental factor could not be ruled out. Specific HLA alleles were associated with 15,000 to 20,000 TCR beta sequences at a false discovery rate of 0.05 in a later analysis. Most TCR sequences were seen in very few donors, while some public TCRs were found in many individuals. According to a later analysis, TCR association rates differed among HLA loci, with DRB1 alleles showing the most associated TCRs and HLA-C alleles showing the fewest. A group of highly shared sequence variants was considered likely to be a technical artifact of the sequencing pipeline. Some IMGT-functional V segments, including TRBV6-2 and TRBV6-3, could not be told apart with the 87-base-pair reads, so those segments were excluded. A few of the identified cytomegalovirus-associated TCR beta chains were confirmed in vitro to be specific for cytomegalovirus antigens. In an earlier analysis of some 640 of the donors, most TCR beta V segments were observed in productive rearrangements about 90% or about 30% of the time, broadly matching IMGT annotations. Roughly uniform sequencing depth across donors was assumed in presence/absence analyses, although this assumption may not hold. According to the authors, the approach could potentially be generalized to other disease states and immunological phenotypes. In a later genetic analysis, fewer N-insertions in productive TCRs were reported among donors in an Asian-associated ancestry cluster than the roughly 700-donor mean. Because counts were too low, around 18 rarely observed V segments, including chromosome 9 orphons, were left out of the earlier analysis of about 500 of the donors. CMV serostatus was the only immune exposure information available for the cohort. Because HLA typing was unavailable for some donors at each locus, only the typed subset was used in association tests. According to a later analysis, parvovirus B19, influenza, CMV and Epstein-Barr virus appeared linked to several top co-occurrence clusters. The cohort was sequenced for TCR beta chains only, and without alpha or paired-chain data the features that could be detected were limited. A further reported finding was that TCR beta sequences accurately predicted the HLA-A and HLA-B alleles for most subjects in the first cohort.

Trimmed from V: 4 bases; trimmed from J: 7 bases; junction bases lacking a gene match: 8. The CDR3 holds 15 amino acids from the cysteine to the phenylalanine. The read is trimmed to its CDR3 DNA, 45 bases read in frame from base 1. The germline V gene (reference sequence) sets CDR1 to SEHNR and CDR2 to FQNEAQ. The receptor library was made with the immunoSEQ multiplex PCR assay. A mixture of 60 forward primers for TCR Vbeta segments and 13 reverse primers for TCR Jbeta segments was used in the multiplex PCR. The CDR3 region of rearranged TCR beta genes was amplified from genomic DNA by a multiplex PCR assay. On the Illumina HiSeq System, the amplified TCR beta libraries were sequenced as 87-base-pair reads. The authors' pipeline ran thus. Across the 600 to 700 repertoires, a later analysis counted 80 million or so unique TCR beta chains, around 11 million of which were shared by at least two donors. To remove PCR and sequencing errors, raw reads were error-corrected and collapsed into unique sequences using a nearest-neighbor algorithm that merged closely related sequences. To assign V, D and J gene segments, CDR3 sequences were aligned to IMGT reference sequences. Each retained sequence needed at least a six-nucleotide match to both a V gene segment and a J gene segment. Rearrangements were classified as productive when the CDR3 lacked stop codons and remained in frame with V and J, and all other rearrangements were classified as non-productive. CDR3 was defined by IMGT convention, running from the second conserved V-encoded cysteine to the conserved J-encoded phenylalanine. Sequences without an unambiguous match to a single V gene segment were excluded from the earlier analysis of several hundred of the donors. An earlier analysis of some 500 of the donors classified V segments as functional when productive rearrangements were above 56.7% and as segregating when the standard deviation between donors was above 5%. A statistical classification framework was built to diagnose cytomegalovirus status from the catalog of TCR beta chain sequences. A later analysis assigned V and J genes by comparing TCR nucleotide sequences with IMGT/GENE-DB human TR gene sequences. A later analysis assigned CDR3 sequences and most-parsimonious VDJ recombination scenarios with the TCRdist pipeline. In a later analysis, every TCR beta chain was defined by the combination of its CDR3 amino acid sequence and its V-gene family, and reads without a unique V-gene family were dropped. As a way to deal with suspected cross-contamination and a sequencing artifact, a later analysis dropped roughly 600 nucleotide sequences that were highly shared and had low generation probability. In a later analysis, a clonal expansion index for each public chain was calculated from normalized within-repertoire ranks of inferred template counts. In a later analysis, generation probabilities were computed with a VDJ recombination model fitted to out-of-frame rearrangements, and the resulting probabilities were checked against IGoR. In a later analysis, TCR-TCR, TCR-HLA and TCR-CMV co-occurrence was scored with hypergeometric tests, and a repertoire-size bias correction was applied to TCR pairs. To estimate false discovery rates, a later analysis permuted the HLA or CMV assignments 20 times. In a later analysis, co-occurring TCRs were grouped using DBSCAN, and TCRdist sequence similarity was added for clustering within HLA-allele-positive subsets. Repertoires with fewer than 30,000 or more than 120,000 public chains, plus five repertoires with anomalous nucleotide sharing, were excluded from co-occurrence clustering. What TCRdb holds here is the immuneACCESS table cut down to in-frame rearrangements. Part of the clones is not present; checked against another copy, under half of the missing clones reflect an unresolved V gene, and the others are unexplained. The V and J calls and clone size come from that table; D and trimming were worked out from the DNA. Within this sample are approximately 180,000 clones, with around 80% of them counted one time only. The ten largest make up under 5% of the sample.

The cohort comprised 710 or so healthy bone marrow donors. At the time of sampling, every cohort member was nominally healthy, though immune exposures that went unrecorded were likely present. The donor tested CMV seronegative and was one of the 352 seronegative cohort members. Each donor provided a peripheral blood sample, and peripheral blood mononuclear cells were used for TCR beta sequencing. The Qiagen DNeasy Blood Extraction Kit was used to extract genomic DNA from the blood cell samples. The sequence links TRBV7-9 to TRBJ2-5; 11 nucleotides in the junction match TRBD1. The TCR sequence derives from a man aged 18 to 29 in good health and CMV-seronegative. Material: PBMCs. The CDR3 sequence is CASSSGQGAIGTQYF. DNA sequence: TGTGCCAGCAGCTCCGGACAGGGGGCAATTGGGACCCAGTACTTC.